This T cell receptor (beta chain) originates from a study of yellow fever vaccine responses in identical twins. Study-level results: Among the twins, the vaccine T cell response reportedly seemed partly convergent and partly personalized.

TCRdb called the RT-PCR reads again in MiXCR, with one record for every CDR3 protein. The sample lists more than 11,000 distinct CDR3 sequences, 65% to 85% occurring once. Germline V lookup: CDR1 LNHDA, CDR2 SQIVND (reference sequence). CDR3 length: 17 amino acids. Trimming at V came to 5 bases and at J to 4 bases, leaving 5 bases not matched to a gene. Concerning this clonotype itself: Antigen specificity is unknown.

V usage is TRBV19 and J usage is TRBJ2-4, with TRBD2 matching over 16 bases. This material consisted of T cells from blood (PBMCs), unsorted or a sorted subset (not recorded which), taken before or after yellow fever vaccination (not recorded which). This sequence was found in a woman aged 18 to 35 who received the yellow fever vaccine. CDR3 sequence (DNA): TGTGCCAGTAGTTCCGGGACTAGCGGGGGGGGGAAAAACATTCAGTACTTC. Its protein product is CASSSGTSGGGKNIQYF. Full variable domain (remainder filled in from reference TRBV19 and TRBJ2-4): DGGITQSPKYLFRKEGQNVTLSCEQNLNHDAMYWYRQDPGQGLRLIYYSQIVNDFQKGDIAEGYSVSREKKESFPLTVTSAQKNPTAFYLCASSSGTSGGGKNIQYFGAGTRLSVL.